The source of this T cell receptor (beta chain) is a study of T cells in tuberculosis. Clones were sequenced by immunoSEQ multiplex PCR, and TCRdb holds only the in-frame ones, with some missing. The sample lists tens of thousands of clones, roughly 93% seen once, with roughly 6.4% in the top ten. Latent tuberculosis screening used tuberculin skin test and IGRA at entry. Concerning this clone itself: Its cognate antigen is unknown.

Broader study findings: Shorter CDR3-alpha in active tuberculosis partly drove smaller distances. Classification accuracy was approximately 85% (AUROC approximately 0.89) with the GMM-specific repertoire. Samples were chosen by availability of cryopreserved specimens.

Germline assignment: CDR1 MGHDK and CDR2 SYGVNS. Between the trimmed V and J ends, which lost 3 bases and 7 bases, there was a span of 10 bases. The CDR3 is 13 amino acids. The clonotype originates from a donor aged 5 to 30 with latent tuberculosis or without tuberculosis infection. Sequencing was performed on PBMCs. This chain connects TRBV25-1 to TRBJ2-1; D is uncertain. CDR3 coding DNA: TGTGCCAGCAGTGACCATGCGGTGAATGAGCAGTTCTTC. It codes for CASSDHAVNEQFF.